This passage covers 7 T cell receptor beta chains from one sample sequenced in a study of blood T cell repertoires in COVID-19. The repertoire was sequenced with immunoSEQ multiplex PCR; TCRdb's copy has only in-frame clones and lacks some. The sample consists of about 200,000 clones, around 94% of them appearing once. The sequencing sample was made of peripheral blood. These receptors were taken from a man aged 30 to 39 with COVID-19, enrolled during active disease.

The chain couples TRBV19 to TRBJ1-5, with 10 bases lining up with TRBD1. The junction had 7 bases not matched to a gene; V was cut back by 3 bases and J by 2 bases. Germline V gene sequence: CDR1 LNHDA, CDR2 SQIVND (reference sequence). CDR3 length equals 17 residues. The DNA for the CDR3 is TGTGCCAGTAGTATTGACCGGGACAGGGGTCGCAATCAGCCCCAGCATTTT. As protein: CASSIDRDRGRNQPQHF.

V usage is TRBV18 and J usage is TRBJ1-6; no reliable D call. The germline CDR1 and CDR2 sequences are KGHSH and LQKENI. The CDR3 extends over 16 amino acids. V was shortened by 3 bases and J by 7 bases, with 16 bases between the two germline ends. The CDR3 DNA follows: TGTGCCAGCTCACCGCTAAGGACTTCGGGGAATTCACCCCTCCACTTT. Protein: CASSPLRTSGNSPLHF.

The rearrangement joins TRBV9 to TRBJ1-2; the D gene is possibly TRBD1 (6 bases). Germline V lookup: CDR1 SGDLS, CDR2 YYNGEE. This CDR3 is built from 14 residues. V dropped 0 bases and J dropped 6 bases, with 12 bases sitting between them. CDR3 coding DNA: TGTGCCAGCAGCGTAGCCCCGACAGGAAATGGCTACACCTTC. Its translation: CASSVAPTGNGYTF. Full variable domain (outside the CDR3, taken from reference TRBV9 and TRBJ1-2): DSGVTQTPKHLITATGQRVTLRCSPRSGDLSVYWYQQSLDQGLQFLIQYYNGEERAKGNILERFSAQQFPDLHSELNLSSLELGDSALYFCASSVAPTGNGYTFGSGTRLTVV.

V gene TRBV29-1 combines with J gene TRBJ1-1; TRBD1 aligns across 8 bases. The germline V gene has CDR1 SQVTM and CDR2 ANQGSEA. There are 14 residues in the CDR3. J gave up 5 bases and V 6 bases, and 11 bases lay outside the gene matches. The DNA for the CDR3 is TGCAGCGTGTCCCTCAGGGGGCCCCCAACTGAAGCTTTCTTT. This gives the protein CSVSLRGPPTEAFF. The variable domain in full, completed from reference TRBV29-1 and TRBJ1-1, reads SAVISQKPSRDICQRGTSLTIQCQVDSQVTMMFWYRQQPGQSLTLIATANQGSEATYESGFVIDKFPISRPNLTFSTLTVSNMSPEDSSIYLCSVSLRGPPTEAFFGQGTRLTVV.

Here the CDR3 DNA reads TGTGCCAGCAGTGAACACGGGGTCCTGACTTTC. Amino acid sequence: CASSEHGVLTF. The chain joins TRBV6-1 to TRBJ2-6; no clear D gene. This CDR3 comprises 11 residues. Trimming removed 2 bases from V and 13 bases from J, with 6 bases in between. Germline CDR1 reads MNHNS; CDR2 reads SASEGT.

V usage is TRBV6-5 and J usage is TRBJ1-2; 9 bases fit TRBD1. V shed 6 bases, J shed 6 bases, and the junction held 8 bases outside the gene matches. Germline assignment: CDR1 MNHEY and CDR2 SVGAGI. This CDR3 is 14 amino acids long. CDR3: CASRTGTGKDGYTF. CDR3 nucleotide sequence: TGTGCCAGCAGAACCGGGACAGGGAAGGATGGCTACACCTTC.

The V gene is TRBV7-9, the J gene TRBJ2-2; D remains unclear. Germline V lookup: CDR1 SEHNR, CDR2 FQNEAQ (reference sequence). The CDR3 is 16 amino acids. The V and J ends lost 2 bases and 4 bases respectively, with 14 bases between them. The CDR3 reads CASSLYGRVVTGELFF. In nucleotides, the CDR3 is TGTGCCAGCAGCTTATATGGCCGGGTGGTCACCGGGGAGCTGTTTTTT.